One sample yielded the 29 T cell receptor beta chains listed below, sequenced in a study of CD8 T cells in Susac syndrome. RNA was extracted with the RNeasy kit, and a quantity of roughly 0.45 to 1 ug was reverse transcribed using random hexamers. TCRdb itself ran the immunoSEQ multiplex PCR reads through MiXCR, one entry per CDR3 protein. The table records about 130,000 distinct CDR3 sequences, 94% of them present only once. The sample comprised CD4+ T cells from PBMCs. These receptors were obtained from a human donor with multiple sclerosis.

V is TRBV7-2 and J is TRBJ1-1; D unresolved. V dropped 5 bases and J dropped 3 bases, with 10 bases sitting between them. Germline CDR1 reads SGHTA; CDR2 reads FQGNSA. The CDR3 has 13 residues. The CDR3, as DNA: TGTGCCAGCAGCACGACTAGGGACACTGAAGCTTTCTTT. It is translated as CASSTTRDTEAFF.

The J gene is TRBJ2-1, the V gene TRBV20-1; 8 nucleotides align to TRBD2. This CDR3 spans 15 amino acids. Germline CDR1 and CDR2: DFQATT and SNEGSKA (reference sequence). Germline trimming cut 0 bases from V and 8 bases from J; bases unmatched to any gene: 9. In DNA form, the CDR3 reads TGCAGTGCTAGAGATCCAACTAGCGGTGACGATGAGCAGTTCTTC. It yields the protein CSARDPTSGDDEQFF.

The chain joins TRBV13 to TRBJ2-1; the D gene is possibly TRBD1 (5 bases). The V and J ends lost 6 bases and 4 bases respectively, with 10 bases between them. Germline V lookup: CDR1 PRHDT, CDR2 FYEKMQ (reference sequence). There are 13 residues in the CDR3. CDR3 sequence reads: CASSRTGYNEQFF. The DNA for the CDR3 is TGTGCCAGCAGTCGAACAGGATACAATGAGCAGTTCTTC.

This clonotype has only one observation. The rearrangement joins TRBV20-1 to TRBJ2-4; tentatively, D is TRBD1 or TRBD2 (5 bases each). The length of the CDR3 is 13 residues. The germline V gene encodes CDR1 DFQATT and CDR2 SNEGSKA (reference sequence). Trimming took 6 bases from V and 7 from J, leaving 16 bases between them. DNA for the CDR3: TGCAGTGCGGGACCGGAGATGGGGAACATTCAGTACTTC. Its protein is CSAGPEMGNIQYF.

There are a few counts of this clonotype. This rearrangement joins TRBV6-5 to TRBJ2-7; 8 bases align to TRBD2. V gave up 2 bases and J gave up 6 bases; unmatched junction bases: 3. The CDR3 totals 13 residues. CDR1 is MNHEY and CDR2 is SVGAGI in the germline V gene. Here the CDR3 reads CASSYLAGGEQYF. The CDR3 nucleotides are TGTGCCAGCAGTTACCTAGCGGGCGGCGAGCAGTACTTC.

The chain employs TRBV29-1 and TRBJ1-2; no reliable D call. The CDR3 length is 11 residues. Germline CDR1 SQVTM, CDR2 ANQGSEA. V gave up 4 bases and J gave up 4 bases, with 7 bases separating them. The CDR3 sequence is CSVVIVYGYTF. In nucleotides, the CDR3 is TGCAGCGTTGTAATAGTCTATGGCTACACCTTC.

In nucleotides, the CDR3 is TGTGCCAGTAGTATCGGGACAGCTCAAGAGACCCAGTACTTC. It specifies CASSIGTAQETQYF. This chain uses TRBV19 with TRBJ2-5; 7 bases fit TRBD1. Germline assignment: CDR1 LNHDA and CDR2 SQIVND (reference sequence). This CDR3 is 14 amino acids long. The V and J ends lost 3 bases and 2 bases, in that order; junction bases with no gene match: 3.

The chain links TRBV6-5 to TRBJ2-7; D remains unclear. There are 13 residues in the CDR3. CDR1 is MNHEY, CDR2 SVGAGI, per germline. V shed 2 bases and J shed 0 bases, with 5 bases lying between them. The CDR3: CASSYGYSYEQYF. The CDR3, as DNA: TGTGCCAGCAGTTACGGATACTCCTACGAGCAGTACTTC.

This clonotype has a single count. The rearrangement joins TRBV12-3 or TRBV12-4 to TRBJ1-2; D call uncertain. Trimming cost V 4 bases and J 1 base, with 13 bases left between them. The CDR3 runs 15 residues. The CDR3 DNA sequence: TGTGCCAGCAGTTCCCGGAGGGCGGGTAACTATGGCTACACCTTC. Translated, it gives CASSSRRAGNYGYTF.

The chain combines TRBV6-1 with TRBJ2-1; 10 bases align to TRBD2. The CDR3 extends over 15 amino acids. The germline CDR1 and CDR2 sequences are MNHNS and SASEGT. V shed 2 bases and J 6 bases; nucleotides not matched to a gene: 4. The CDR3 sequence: CASSERTSGTNEQFF. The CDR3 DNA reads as TGTGCCAGCAGTGAAAGGACTAGCGGTACCAATGAGCAGTTCTTC.

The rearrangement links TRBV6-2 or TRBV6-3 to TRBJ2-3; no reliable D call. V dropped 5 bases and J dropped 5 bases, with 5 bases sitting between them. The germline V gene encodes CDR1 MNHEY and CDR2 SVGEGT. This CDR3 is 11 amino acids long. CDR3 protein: CASSHKDTQYF. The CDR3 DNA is TGTGCCAGCAGTCACAAAGATACGCAGTATTTT.

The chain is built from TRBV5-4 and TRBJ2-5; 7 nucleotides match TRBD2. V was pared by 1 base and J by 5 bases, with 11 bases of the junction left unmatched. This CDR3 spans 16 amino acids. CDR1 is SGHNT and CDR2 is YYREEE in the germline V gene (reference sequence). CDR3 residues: CASSLLVGGPGETQYF. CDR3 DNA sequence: TGTGCCAGCAGCTTGTTAGTGGGAGGGCCAGGGGAGACCCAGTACTTC.

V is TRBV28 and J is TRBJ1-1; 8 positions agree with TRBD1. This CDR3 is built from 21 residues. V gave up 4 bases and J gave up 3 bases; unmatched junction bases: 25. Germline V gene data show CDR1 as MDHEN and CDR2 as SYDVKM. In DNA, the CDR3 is TGTGCCAGCAGTTCAGAAACCCCCCTAGGGGCAGGGGGCGACGGGGACACTGAAGCTTTCTTT. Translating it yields CASSSETPLGAGGDGDTEAFF.

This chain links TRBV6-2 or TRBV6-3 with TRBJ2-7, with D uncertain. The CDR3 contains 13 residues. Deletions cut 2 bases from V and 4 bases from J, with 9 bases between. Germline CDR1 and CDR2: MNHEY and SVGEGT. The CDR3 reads CASSYVVGYEQYF. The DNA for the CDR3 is TGTGCCAGCAGTTACGTGGTAGGGTACGAGCAGTACTTC.

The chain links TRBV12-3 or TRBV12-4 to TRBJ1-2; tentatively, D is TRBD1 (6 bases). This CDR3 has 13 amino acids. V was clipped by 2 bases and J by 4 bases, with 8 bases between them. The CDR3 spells CASSLSDSYGYTF. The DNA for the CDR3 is TGTGCCAGCAGTTTATCGGACAGCTATGGCTACACCTTC.

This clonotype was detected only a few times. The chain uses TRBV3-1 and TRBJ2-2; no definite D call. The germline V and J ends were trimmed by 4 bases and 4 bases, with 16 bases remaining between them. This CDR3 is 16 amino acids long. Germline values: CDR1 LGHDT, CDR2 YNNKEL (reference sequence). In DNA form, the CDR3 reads TGTGCCAGCAGCCCATCAACAATTGCTACCACCGGGGAGCTGTTTTTT. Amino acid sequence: CASSPSTIATTGELFF.

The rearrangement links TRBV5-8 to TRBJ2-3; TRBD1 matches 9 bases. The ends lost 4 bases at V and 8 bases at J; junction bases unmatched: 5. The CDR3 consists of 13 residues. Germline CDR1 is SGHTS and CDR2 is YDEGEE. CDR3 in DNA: TGTGCCAGCAGCAGGCCACAGGGGGCTACGCAGTATTTT. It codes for CASSRPQGATQYF.

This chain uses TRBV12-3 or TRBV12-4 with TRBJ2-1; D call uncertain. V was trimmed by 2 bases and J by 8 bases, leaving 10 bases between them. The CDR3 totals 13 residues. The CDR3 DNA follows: TGTGCCAGCAGTTTAAGCGCCCCTTATGAGCAGTTCTTC. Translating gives CASSLSAPYEQFF.

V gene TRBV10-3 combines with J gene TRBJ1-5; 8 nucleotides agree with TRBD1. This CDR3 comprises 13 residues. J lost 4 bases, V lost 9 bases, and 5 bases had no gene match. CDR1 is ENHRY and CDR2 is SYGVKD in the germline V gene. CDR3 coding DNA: TGTGCCATAGGCCAGGGGGCAAATCAGCCCCAGCATTTT. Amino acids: CAIGQGANQPQHF.

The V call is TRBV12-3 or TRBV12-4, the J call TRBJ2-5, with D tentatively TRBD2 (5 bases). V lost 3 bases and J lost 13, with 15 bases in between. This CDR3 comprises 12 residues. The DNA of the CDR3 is TGTGCCAGCAGTTTGGGTATCGGGGTTGGGTACTTC. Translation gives CASSLGIGVGYF.

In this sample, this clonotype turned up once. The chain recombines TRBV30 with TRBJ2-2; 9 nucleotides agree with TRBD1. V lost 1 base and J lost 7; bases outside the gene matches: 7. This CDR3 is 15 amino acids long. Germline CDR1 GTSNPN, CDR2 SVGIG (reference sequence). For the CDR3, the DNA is TGTGCCTGGAGTGCCCGGACAGGGGTCGGCGGGGAGCTGTTTTTT. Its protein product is CAWSARTGVGGELFF.

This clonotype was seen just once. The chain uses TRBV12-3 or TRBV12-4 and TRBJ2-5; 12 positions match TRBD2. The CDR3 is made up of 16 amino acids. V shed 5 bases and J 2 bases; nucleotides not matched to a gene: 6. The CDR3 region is CASSTGLAGIQETQYF. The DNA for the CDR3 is TGTGCCAGCAGTACCGGACTAGCGGGGATACAAGAGACCCAGTACTTC.

The CDR3 DNA is TGTGCCAGCAGCGTACAACCTCAGGGGACAGATACGCAGTATTTT. It codes for CASSVQPQGTDTQYF. The chain is built from TRBV9 and TRBJ2-3, with a tentative D call TRBD1 (6 bases). The V gene lost 1 base and the J gene lost 3 bases, with 12 bases spanning the gap. This CDR3 has 15 residues. Germline CDR1 reads SGDLS; CDR2 reads YYNGEE. The variable domain in full, with the rest retrieved from reference TRBV9 and TRBJ2-3, is DSGVTQTPKHLITATGQRVTLRCSPRSGDLSVYWYQQSLDQGLQFLIQYYNGEERAKGNILERFSAQQFPDLHSELNLSSLELGDSALYFCASSVQPQGTDTQYFGPGTRLTVL.

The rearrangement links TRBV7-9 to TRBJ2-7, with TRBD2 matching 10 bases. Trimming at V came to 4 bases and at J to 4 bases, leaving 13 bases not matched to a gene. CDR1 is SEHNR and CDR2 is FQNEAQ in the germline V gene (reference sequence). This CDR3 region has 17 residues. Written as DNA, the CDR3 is TGTGCCAGCAGCTCAGGGGCTAGCGGGAGAGTAAAATACGAGCAGTACTTC. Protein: CASSSGASGRVKYEQYF.

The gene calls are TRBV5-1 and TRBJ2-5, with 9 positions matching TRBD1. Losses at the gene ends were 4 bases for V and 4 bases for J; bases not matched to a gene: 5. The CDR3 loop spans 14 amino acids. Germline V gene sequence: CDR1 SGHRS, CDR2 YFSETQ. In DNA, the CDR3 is TGCGCCAGCAGCGGCGGGACAGGGAGAGAGACCCAGTACTTC. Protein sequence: CASSGGTGRETQYF.

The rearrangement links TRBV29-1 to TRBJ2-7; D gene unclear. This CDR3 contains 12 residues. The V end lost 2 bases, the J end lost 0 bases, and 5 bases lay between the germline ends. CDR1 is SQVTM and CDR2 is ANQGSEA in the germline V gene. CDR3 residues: CSVELSSYEQYF. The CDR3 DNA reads TGCAGCGTTGAACTGAGCTCCTACGAGCAGTACTTC.

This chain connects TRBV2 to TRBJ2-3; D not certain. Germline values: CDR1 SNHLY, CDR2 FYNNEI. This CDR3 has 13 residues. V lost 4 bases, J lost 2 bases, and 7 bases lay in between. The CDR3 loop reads CASSAEYTDTQYF. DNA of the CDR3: TGTGCCAGCAGTGCAGAATACACAGATACGCAGTATTTT.

The CDR3 bases are TGTGCCAGCAGTAACGCCGGAACTGAAGCTTTCTTT. Protein: CASSNAGTEAFF. The chain employs TRBV3-1 and TRBJ1-1, with D unresolved. CDR3 length: 12 residues. Germline CDR1 and CDR2: LGHDT and YNNKEL (reference sequence). The V and J ends lost 6 bases and 5 bases respectively, with 10 bases between them.

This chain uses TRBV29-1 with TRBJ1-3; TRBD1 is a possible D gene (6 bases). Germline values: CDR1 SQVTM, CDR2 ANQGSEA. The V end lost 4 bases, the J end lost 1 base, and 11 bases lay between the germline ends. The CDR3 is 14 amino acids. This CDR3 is CSVGAGVSGNTIYF. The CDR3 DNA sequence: TGCAGCGTTGGCGCAGGGGTATCTGGAAACACCATATATTTT.